Only a few counts were recorded for the clone carrying this T cell receptor beta chain. No antigen is known for it. This record comes from a study of vaccination and CD4 T cells after COVID-19. At the level of the study: Convalescent individuals numbered four females and six males, two being Hispanic. Every participant had a vaccine, which was either BNT162b2 or mRNA-1273, given in two doses.

Sequencing of DNA taken from cultured CD4+ T cells relied on the Oncomine TCR Beta short-read assay. MiXCR, run by TCRdb on the PCR reads, gives a single entry per CDR3 protein. The data contain some 7,900 distinct CDR3 sequences, about 29% of them singletons. The treatment: 10-day PBMC culture with coronavirus spike peptide pools or control peptides (ViraFEST assay). According to the study, CD4+ T cells from the unexposed donor were gathered ahead of the COVID-19 pandemic (2011-2018). The CDR3 is 13 amino acids. Trimming cost V 0 bases and J 5 bases, with 5 bases left between them. Germline CDR1 DFQATT, CDR2 SNEGSKA (reference sequence).

This clonotype originated in a human donor in good health. Material for sequencing was CD4+ T cells from blood, cultured in vitro. The chain has TRBV20-1 and TRBJ2-6, with unresolved D. The CDR3: CSARDPRANVLTF. In DNA form, the CDR3 reads TGCAGTGCTAGAGACCCCCGGGCCAACGTCCTGACTTTC.